In its sample, the clone carrying this TCR beta chain is medium-sized. Its antigen is not known. The V gene end was trimmed by 3 bases and the J gene end by 3 bases; junction bases not matched to a gene: 6. CDR3 size: 14 residues. Germline V CDR1 and CDR2: SGHRS, YFSETQ. A library of TCRbeta sequences, prepared with unique molecular identifiers, was generated. Each CDR3 protein is one row after TCRdb ran MiXCR on the PCR reads. This sample has fewer than 35,000 distinct CDR3 sequences; 5% to 7% occur once, and the top ten carry roughly 7%. The data were obtained in a study of T-cell reconstitution after alpha-beta-depleted transplantation in children. General study results and limits: After transplant, high TCRbeta diversity at day 60 in some patients arose from surviving recipient T cells and thymic progenitors. The authors attributed T-cell counts and diversity one year after transplant mostly to newly produced T cells. There were reportedly several hundred expanded graft clones from which alpha-beta T cells came about two months after transplant.

The chain couples TRBV5-1 to TRBJ2-7, with 7 bases fitting TRBD2. This clonotype was obtained from a male patient under 18 who had a stem cell transplant for acute myeloid leukemia, so the T cells may come from the graft donor. This specimen consisted of PBMCs, mostly from graft donor cells, obtained 180 days after TCRalphabeta/CD19-depleted stem cell transplant. CDR3 in DNA: TGCGCCAGCAGCTGGCTAGCGGACTACTACGAGCAGTACTTC. It translates to CASSWLADYYEQYF.